This TCR beta chain was identified during a study of cytomegalovirus exposure and HLA in healthy donors. Turning to the study itself: From 150 million to 200 million T cells, an earlier analysis saw approximately 110 million unique TCR beta sequences.

The CDR3 sequence is 11 residues long. CDR1 and CDR2 (germline): LNHNV, YYDKDF (reference sequence). Trimming took 2 bases from V and 4 from J, leaving 2 bases between them. It was with 60 Vbeta and 13 Jbeta primers that the PCR ran. Original handling: There were 80 million to 95 million unique TCR beta chains by a later count, and about 11 million of them were shared. Some clones are missing from TCRdb's copy, which holds only in-frame ones; the method was immunoSEQ multiplex PCR. The V and J calls and the clone size are those of that table, but D and trimming were determined from the DNA. Here the sample spans more than 95,000 clones, approximately 16% being singletons. Whereas donors were nominally healthy upon sampling, unrecorded immune exposures were probable.

This receptor was obtained from a female donor in good health and CMV-seronegative. What was sequenced was PBMCs. The chain couples TRBV15 to TRBJ2-5, with no clear D. DNA for the CDR3: TGTGCCACCAGCAGACTAGAGACCCAGTACTTC. Translation: CATSRLETQYF.